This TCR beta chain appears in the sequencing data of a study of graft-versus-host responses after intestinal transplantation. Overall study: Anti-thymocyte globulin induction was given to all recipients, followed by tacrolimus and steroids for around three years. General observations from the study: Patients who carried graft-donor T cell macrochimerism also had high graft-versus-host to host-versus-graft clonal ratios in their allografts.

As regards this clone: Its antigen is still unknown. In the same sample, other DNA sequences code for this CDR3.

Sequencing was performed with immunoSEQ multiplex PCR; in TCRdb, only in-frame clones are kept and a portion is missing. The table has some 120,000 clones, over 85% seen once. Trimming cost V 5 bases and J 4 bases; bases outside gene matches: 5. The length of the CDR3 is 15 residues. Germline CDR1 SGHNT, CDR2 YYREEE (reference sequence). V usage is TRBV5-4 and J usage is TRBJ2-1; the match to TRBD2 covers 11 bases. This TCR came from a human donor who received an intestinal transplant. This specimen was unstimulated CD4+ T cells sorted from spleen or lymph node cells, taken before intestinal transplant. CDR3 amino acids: CASSSGTSGYNEQFF. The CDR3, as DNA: TGTGCCAGCAGTTCCGGGACTAGCGGTTACAATGAGCAGTTCTTC.